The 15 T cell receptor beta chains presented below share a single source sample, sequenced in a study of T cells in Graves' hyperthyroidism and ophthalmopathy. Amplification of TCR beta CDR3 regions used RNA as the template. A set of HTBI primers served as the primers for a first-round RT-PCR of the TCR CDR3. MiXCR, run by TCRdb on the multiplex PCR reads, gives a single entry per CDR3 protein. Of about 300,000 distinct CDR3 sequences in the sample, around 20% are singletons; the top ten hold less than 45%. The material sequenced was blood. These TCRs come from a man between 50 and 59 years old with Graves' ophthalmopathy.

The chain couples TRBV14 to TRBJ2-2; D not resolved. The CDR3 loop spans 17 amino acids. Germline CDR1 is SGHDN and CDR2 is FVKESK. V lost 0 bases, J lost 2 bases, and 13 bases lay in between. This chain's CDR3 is CASSQDPRLGNTGELFF. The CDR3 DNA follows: TGTGCCAGCAGCCAAGATCCCCGACTGGGAAACACCGGGGAGCTGTTTTTT.

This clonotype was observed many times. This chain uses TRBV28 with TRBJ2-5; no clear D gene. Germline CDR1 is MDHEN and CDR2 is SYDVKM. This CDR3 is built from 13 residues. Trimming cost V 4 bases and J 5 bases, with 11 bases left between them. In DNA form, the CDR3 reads TGTGCCAGCAGTTCTTCCCTACTTGAGACCCAGTACTTC. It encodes CASSSSLLETQYF.

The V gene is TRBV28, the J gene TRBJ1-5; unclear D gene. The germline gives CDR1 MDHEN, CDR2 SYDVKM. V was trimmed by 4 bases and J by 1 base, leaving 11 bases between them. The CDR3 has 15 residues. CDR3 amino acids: CASSYPTESNQPQHF. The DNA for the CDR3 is TGTGCCAGCAGTTACCCGACGGAAAGCAATCAGCCCCAGCATTTT.

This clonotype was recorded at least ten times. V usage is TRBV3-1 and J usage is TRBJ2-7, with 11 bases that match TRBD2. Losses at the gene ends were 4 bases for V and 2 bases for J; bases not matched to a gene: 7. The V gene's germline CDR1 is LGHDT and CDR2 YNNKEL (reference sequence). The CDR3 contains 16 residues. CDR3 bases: TGTGCCAGCAGCCCCCCCCAGGGACTAGCGGCCTACGAGCAGTACTTC. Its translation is CASSPPQGLAAYEQYF.

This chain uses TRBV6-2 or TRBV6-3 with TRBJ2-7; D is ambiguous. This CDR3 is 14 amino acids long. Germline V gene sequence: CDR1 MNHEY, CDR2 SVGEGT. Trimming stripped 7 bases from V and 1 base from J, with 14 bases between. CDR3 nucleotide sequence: TGTGCCAGCATCCTGGACGGAGCTTCCTACGAGCAGTACTTC. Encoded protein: CASILDGASYEQYF.

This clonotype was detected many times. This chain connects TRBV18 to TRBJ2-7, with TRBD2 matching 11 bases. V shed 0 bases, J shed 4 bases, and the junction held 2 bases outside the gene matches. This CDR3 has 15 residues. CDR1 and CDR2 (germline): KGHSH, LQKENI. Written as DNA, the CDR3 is TGTGCCAGCTCACCACCGGGACTAGCGGCTTACGAGCAGTACTTC. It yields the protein CASSPPGLAAYEQYF.

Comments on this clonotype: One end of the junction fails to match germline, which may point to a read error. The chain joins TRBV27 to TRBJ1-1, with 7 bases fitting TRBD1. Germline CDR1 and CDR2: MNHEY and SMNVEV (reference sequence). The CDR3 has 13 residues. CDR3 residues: CASSPSRQGEALF. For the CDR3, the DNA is TGTGCCAGCAGCCCCTCGAGGCAGGGGGAAGCTCTCTTT.

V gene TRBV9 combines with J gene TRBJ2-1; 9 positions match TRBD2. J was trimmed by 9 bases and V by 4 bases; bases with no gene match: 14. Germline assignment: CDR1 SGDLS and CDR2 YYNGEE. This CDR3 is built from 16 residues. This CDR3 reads CASSPEMAGGFGEQFF. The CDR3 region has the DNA TGTGCCAGCAGCCCGGAGATGGCGGGAGGGTTCGGTGAGCAGTTCTTC.

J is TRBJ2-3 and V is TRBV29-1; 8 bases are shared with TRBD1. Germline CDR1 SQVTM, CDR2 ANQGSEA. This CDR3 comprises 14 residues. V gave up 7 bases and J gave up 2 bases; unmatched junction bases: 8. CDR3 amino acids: CSGSRGLNTDTQYF. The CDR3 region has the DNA TGCAGCGGGAGCAGGGGGCTTAACACAGATACGCAGTATTTT.

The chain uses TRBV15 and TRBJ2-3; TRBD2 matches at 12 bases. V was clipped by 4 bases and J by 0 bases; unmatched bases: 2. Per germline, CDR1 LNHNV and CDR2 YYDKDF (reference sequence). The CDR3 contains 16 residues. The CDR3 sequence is CATSTGTSGSTDTQYF. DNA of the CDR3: TGTGCCACCAGCACGGGGACTAGCGGGAGCACAGATACGCAGTATTTT.

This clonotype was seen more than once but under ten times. DNA of the CDR3: TGTGCCAGCAGTTCCGAAGGGCCCGGGTTCTCTGGGTCGGACAATGAGCAGTTCTTC. Translating gives CASSSEGPGFSGSDNEQFF. The genes are TRBV27 and TRBJ2-1; unclear D gene. The CDR3 is 19 residues long. CDR1 and CDR2 from the germline V gene are MNHEY and SMNVEV (reference sequence). V lost 4 bases, J lost 5 bases, and 27 bases lay in between.

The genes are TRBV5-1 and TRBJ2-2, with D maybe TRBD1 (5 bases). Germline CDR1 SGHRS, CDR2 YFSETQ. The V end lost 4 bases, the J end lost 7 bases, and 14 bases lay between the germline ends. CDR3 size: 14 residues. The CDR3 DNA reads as TGCGCCAGCAGCCCAAATAGGGGTGGCGGGGAGCTGTTTTTT. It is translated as CASSPNRGGGELFF.

Written as DNA, the CDR3 is TGTGCCAGCAGCTTAGGGGGACAAATGGGGACTGAAGCTTTCTTT. This encodes CASSLGGQMGTEAFF. This chain connects TRBV7-8 to TRBJ1-1; D is possibly TRBD1 (6 bases). Germline V lookup: CDR1 SGHVS, CDR2 FQNEAQ. The CDR3 has 15 residues. V gave up 1 base and J gave up 5 bases, with 14 bases separating them.

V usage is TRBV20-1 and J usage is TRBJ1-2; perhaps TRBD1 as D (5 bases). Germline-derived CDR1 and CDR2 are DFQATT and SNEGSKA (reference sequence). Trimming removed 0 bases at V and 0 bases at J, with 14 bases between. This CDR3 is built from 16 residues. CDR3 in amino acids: CSARDGASRANYGYTF. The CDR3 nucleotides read TGCAGTGCTAGAGATGGGGCCAGCCGAGCTAACTATGGCTACACCTTC.

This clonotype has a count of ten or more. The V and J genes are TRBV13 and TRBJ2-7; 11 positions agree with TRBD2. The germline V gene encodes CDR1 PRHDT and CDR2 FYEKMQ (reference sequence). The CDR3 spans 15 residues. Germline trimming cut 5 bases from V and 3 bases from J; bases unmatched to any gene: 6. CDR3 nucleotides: TGTGCCAGCAGCACCCCACTAGCGGGAGTCTACGAGCAGTACTTC. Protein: CASSTPLAGVYEQYF.